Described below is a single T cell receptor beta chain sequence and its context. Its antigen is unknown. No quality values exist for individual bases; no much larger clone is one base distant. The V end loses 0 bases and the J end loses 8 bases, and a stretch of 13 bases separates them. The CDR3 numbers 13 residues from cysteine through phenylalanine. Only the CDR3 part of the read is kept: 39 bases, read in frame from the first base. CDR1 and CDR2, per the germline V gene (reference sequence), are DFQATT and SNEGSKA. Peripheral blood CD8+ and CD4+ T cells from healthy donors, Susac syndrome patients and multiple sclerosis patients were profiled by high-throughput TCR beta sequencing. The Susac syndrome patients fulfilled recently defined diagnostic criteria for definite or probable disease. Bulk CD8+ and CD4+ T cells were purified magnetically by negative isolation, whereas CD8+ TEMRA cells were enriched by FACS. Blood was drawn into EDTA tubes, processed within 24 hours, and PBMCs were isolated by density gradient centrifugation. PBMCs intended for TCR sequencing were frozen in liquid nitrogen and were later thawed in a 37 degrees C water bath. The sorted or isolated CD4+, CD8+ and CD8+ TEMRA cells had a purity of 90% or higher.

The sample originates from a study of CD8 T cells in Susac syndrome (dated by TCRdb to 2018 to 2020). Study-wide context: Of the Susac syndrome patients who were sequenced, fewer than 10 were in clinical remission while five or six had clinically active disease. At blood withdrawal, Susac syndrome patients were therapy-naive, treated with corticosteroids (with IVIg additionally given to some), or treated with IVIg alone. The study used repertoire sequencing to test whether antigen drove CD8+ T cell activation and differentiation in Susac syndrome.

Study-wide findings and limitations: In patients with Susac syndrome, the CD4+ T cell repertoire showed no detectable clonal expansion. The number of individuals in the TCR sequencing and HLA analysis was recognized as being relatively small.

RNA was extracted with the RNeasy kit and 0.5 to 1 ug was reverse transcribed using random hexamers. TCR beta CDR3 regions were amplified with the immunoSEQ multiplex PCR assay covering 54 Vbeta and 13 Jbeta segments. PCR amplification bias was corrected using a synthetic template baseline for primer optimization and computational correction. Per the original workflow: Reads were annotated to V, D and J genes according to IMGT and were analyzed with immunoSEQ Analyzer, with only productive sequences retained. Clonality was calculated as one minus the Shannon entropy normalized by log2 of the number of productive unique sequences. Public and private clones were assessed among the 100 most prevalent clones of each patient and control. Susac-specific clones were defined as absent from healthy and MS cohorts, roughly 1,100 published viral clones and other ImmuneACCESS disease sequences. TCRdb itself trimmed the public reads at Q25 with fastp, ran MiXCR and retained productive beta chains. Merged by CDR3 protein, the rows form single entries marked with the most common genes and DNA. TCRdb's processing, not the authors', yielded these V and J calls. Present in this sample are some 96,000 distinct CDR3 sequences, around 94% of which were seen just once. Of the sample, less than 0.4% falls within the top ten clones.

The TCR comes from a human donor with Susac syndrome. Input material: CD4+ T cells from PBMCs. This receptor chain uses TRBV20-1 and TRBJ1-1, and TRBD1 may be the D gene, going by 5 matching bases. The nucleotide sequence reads TGCAGTGCTAGAGATCAGGGCCCAAGGGAAGCTTTCTTT. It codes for CSARDQGPREAFF.